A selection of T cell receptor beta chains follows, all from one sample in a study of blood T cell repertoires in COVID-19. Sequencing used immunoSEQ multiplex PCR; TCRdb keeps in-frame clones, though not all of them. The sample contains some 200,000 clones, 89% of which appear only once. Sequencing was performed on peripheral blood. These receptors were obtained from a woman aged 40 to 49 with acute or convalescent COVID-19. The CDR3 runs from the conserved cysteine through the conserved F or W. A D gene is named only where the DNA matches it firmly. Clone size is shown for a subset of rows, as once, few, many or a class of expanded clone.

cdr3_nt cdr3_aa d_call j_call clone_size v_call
TGTGCCTGGAGATCGGGGGATGGCTACACCTTC CAWRSGDGYTF . TRBJ1-2 . TRBV30
TGTGCCAGCTCACCAGGAGCGGGGAGCTATGGCTACACCTTC CASSPGAGSYGYTF . TRBJ1-2 once TRBV18
TGTGCCAGCTCACCTCCGGGACAGGGGGCGGGGTACACTGAAGCTTTCTTT CASSPPGQGAGYTEAFF TRBD1 TRBJ1-1 . TRBV18
TGTGCCAGCAGCCCCCTCAGCCGGGGGGGCCAGACCGGGGAGCTGTTTTTT CASSPLSRGGQTGELFF TRBD2 TRBJ2-2 . TRBV5-4
TGTGCCATCAGTGAAACGGGTACCCCTGAAGCTTTCTTT CAISETGTPEAFF . TRBJ1-1 . TRBV10-3
TGTGCCAGCAGCTTCGGACAGGGGAGAAGTGAGCAGTTCTTC CASSFGQGRSEQFF TRBD1 TRBJ2-1 . TRBV7-2
TGCGCCAGCAGCGGGACAGCCTCTGGAAACACCATATATTTT CASSGTASGNTIYF TRBD1 TRBJ1-3 . TRBV10-1
TGTGCCAGTAGTAACTACAGGGGGGATTTTCAGCCCCAGCATTTT CASSNYRGDFQPQHF TRBD1 TRBJ1-5 . TRBV19
TGTGCCAGCATAGGGGTTAGTGGGGAGACCCAGTACTTC CASIGVSGETQYF . TRBJ2-5 . TRBV2
TGTGCCAGCAGCGCATCAACGACTAGCGGGGGACGTACAGATACGCAGTATTTT CASSASTTSGGRTDTQYF TRBD2 TRBJ2-3 . TRBV5-4
TGCGCCAGCAGCTCGCTGGGACAGGGGAAAGGGGGAAATGAAAAACTGTTTTTT CASSSLGQGKGGNEKLFF TRBD1 TRBJ1-4 . TRBV5-1
TGTGCCAGCAGCCAAGTTTGGTCCCCAATACGGACAGATACGCAGTATTTT CASSQVWSPIRTDTQYF . TRBJ2-3 . TRBV3-1/TRBV3-2
TGCGCCAGCAGCCAGGTACCGGGACTGATCAACCCGAAGTTAGCTAACTATGGCTACACCTTC CASSQVPGLINPKLANYGYTF . TRBJ1-2 . TRBV4-1
TGTGCCAGCAGTTTTTTGGGACAGGGAGACAATGAGCAGTTCTTC CASSFLGQGDNEQFF TRBD1 TRBJ2-1 . TRBV28
TGTGCCACCAGTTGGGGGGAACCCACAGATACGCAGTATTTT CATSWGEPTDTQYF . TRBJ2-3 few TRBV24-1
TGTGCCAGCAGCCAAAGGACAGGCGGCAGACGAGAGACCCAGTACTTC CASSQRTGGRRETQYF TRBD1 TRBJ2-5 . TRBV7-2
TGTGCCTGGAGTGTACTCAGGAAAGATGAAGCTTTCTTT CAWSVLRKDEAFF . TRBJ1-1 . TRBV30
TGCGCCAGCAGGGATAGGACAGTTACAGATACGCAGTATTTT CASRDRTVTDTQYF . TRBJ2-3 . TRBV5-1
TGTGCCAGCACCAAAAAGGGAGAACTACCTATGGGCTACACCTTC CASTKKGELPMGYTF . TRBJ1-2 . TRBV5-4
TGTGCCAGCAGACCCGGGGTAGGGTTCAATTCACCCCTCCACTTT CASRPGVGFNSPLHF . TRBJ1-6 . TRBV6-4
TGTGCCAGCAGCGTAGTGGCAGGGGTGAAGACTGAAGCTTTCTTT CASSVVAGVKTEAFF . TRBJ1-1 . TRBV9
TGTGCCTGGAGCCGGGGATTACAAGTTAACTATGGCTACACCTTC CAWSRGLQVNYGYTF . TRBJ1-2 . TRBV30
TGTGCCAGCAGTTTAAGGGGGACAGATACGCAGTATTTT CASSLRGTDTQYF . TRBJ2-3 . TRBV12-3/TRBV12-4
TGTGCCAGCAGTTACCCGGGACTCCAAGGGGAGACCCAGTACTTC CASSYPGLQGETQYF . TRBJ2-5 . TRBV6-6
TGTGCCAGCAGCTTGTTCCAGGGTTTGAACACTGAAGCTTTCTTT CASSLFQGLNTEAFF . TRBJ1-1 . TRBV5-6
TGTGCCAGCAGTTCTGGGACAGGAGGTGGCTATGGCTACACCTTC CASSSGTGGGYGYTF TRBD1 TRBJ1-2 . TRBV27
TGCGCCAGCAGCTTGGGGGTTCGGACTTGGGGACACATGAACACTGAAGCTTTCTTT CASSLGVRTWGHMNTEAFF . TRBJ1-1 once TRBV5-1
TGTGCCTGGAGTACCCGAGTGCTAGCGGCCCCGGTCGCCCAGTACTTC CAWSTRVLAAPVAQYF TRBD2 TRBJ2-5 . TRBV30
TGTGCCAGTCGACTAGCGGGGCGCACAGATACGCAGTATTTT CASRLAGRTDTQYF TRBD2 TRBJ2-3 . TRBV19
TGTGCCAGCAGTGAAGGGTCGTGGGGGGGGGCAGATACGCAGTATTTT CASSEGSWGGADTQYF TRBD2 TRBJ2-3 . TRBV6-1
TGTGCCAGCAGCGTACGGGGACAGGCTTTGGGACTAGCGGGGGCCTCCTACAATGAGCAGTTCTTC CASSVRGQALGLAGASYNEQFF TRBD2 TRBJ2-1 . TRBV9
TGTGCCAGCAGCCGATCGGGGGGGCCGAGGACAGATACGCAGTATTTT CASSRSGGPRTDTQYF TRBD2 TRBJ2-3 . TRBV3-1/TRBV3-2
TGCGCCAGCTCTGGGGACAGGGTGTTCTTCCACTTT CASSGDRVFFHF TRBD1 TRBJ1-6 . TRBV4-1
TGTGCCAGCAGCCCCGCGGGGGGCGGTGAGCAGTTCTTC CASSPAGGGEQFF TRBD2 TRBJ2-1 . TRBV3-1/TRBV3-2
TGTGCCAGCAGTTTATCGGCCCAGGGGAATTCACCCCTCCACTTT CASSLSAQGNSPLHF . TRBJ1-6 . TRBV27
TGTGCCAGCAGCGTAGGAACGACAGGGAACACTGAAGCTTTCTTT CASSVGTTGNTEAFF . TRBJ1-1 . TRBV9
TGTGCCAGCAGTTCGTTGGAGGGAGAGGGCTATGGCTACACCTTC CASSSLEGEGYGYTF . TRBJ1-2 . TRBV6-6
TGTGCCTGGAGGGGGGGATGGACGACTGAAGCTTTCTTT CAWRGGWTTEAFF . TRBJ1-1 once TRBV30
TGTGCCACCAGTGGCGGACAGGGGGAGGACTTTTATGGCTACACCTTC CATSGGQGEDFYGYTF TRBD1 TRBJ1-2 . TRBV24-1
TGTGCCAGCAGGACTAGCGGGGGGTCCGGGGCCAACGTCCTGACTTTC CASRTSGGSGANVLTF TRBD2 TRBJ2-6 . TRBV19
TGTGCCAGTAGTAACGGGGGTAGCAATCAGCCCCAGCATTTT CASSNGGSNQPQHF . TRBJ1-5 . TRBV19
TGTGCCAGCAGCCCAACGGACTGGACCCAAGAGACCCAGTACTTC CASSPTDWTQETQYF . TRBJ2-5 . TRBV5-8
TGTGCCAGTAGTAGTCAGGGGTACAATCAGCCCCAGCATTTT CASSSQGYNQPQHF . TRBJ1-5 . TRBV19
TGTGCCAGCTCACCCCTAGCAGGCGGTTCGGGCAATGAGCAGTTCTTC CASSPLAGGSGNEQFF . TRBJ2-1 . TRBV18
TGTGCCAGCAGCCAATTGATGGACACCGGGGCTTTCTTT CASSQLMDTGAFF . TRBJ1-1 . TRBV14
TGTGCCAGCAGTGAAGCATGGGTCCGAAGACTAGCGGGGGGGAATGAGCAGTTCTTC CASSEAWVRRLAGGNEQFF TRBD2 TRBJ2-1 . TRBV6-1
TGCGCCAGCAGTCAATACCGGGACAGAAATTCACCCCTCCACTTT CASSQYRDRNSPLHF TRBD1 TRBJ1-6 . TRBV23-1
TGCGCCAGCAGCCCAACTGCTGACAGAATCTATGGCTACACCTTC CASSPTADRIYGYTF . TRBJ1-2 . TRBV5-1
TGTGCCAGCAGTGACCAAGGGGTGGGGAAACCAGGGGAGACCCAGTACTTC CASSDQGVGKPGETQYF . TRBJ2-5 . TRBV25-1
TGTGCCAGCAGCTTGGGGGCTAGCGGCGAAGAGACCCAGTACTTC CASSLGASGEETQYF TRBD2 TRBJ2-5 . TRBV5-4
TGTGCCAGCACCCTAAGGGGGATCACAGGCAATCAGCCCCAGCATTTT CASTLRGITGNQPQHF . TRBJ1-5 . TRBV2
TGTGCCAGCAGCCCTATCAGGGGAGTGGGAGGAAACACCATATATTTT CASSPIRGVGGNTIYF . TRBJ1-3 . TRBV11-2
TGTGCCAGCAGTTTCAAGTCGCGGGGCTCAACAGATACGCAGTATTTT CASSFKSRGSTDTQYF . TRBJ2-3 . TRBV27
TGTGCCAGCAGCCCCGAGGCGGGATACATTTCTGAAAAACTGTTTTTT CASSPEAGYISEKLFF . TRBJ1-4 . TRBV9
TGTGCCTGGAGTGCGTCCTATAATTCACCCCTCCACTTT CAWSASYNSPLHF . TRBJ1-6 many TRBV30
TGTGCCAGTAGAACTAGCGGGGGCCAAGAGACCCAGTACTTC CASRTSGGQETQYF TRBD2 TRBJ2-5 . TRBV19
TGTGCCAGTAGTATAAGGTTGCGGGGGAGCACAGATACGCAGTATTTT CASSIRLRGSTDTQYF TRBD2 TRBJ2-3 once TRBV19
TGTGCCAGCAGCGTTGGTCGGGGGGGCGCAGATACGCAGTATTTT CASSVGRGGADTQYF TRBD2 TRBJ2-3 . TRBV9
TGTGCCACGTCCGAGGGGGTGGACACTGAAGCTTTCTTT CATSEGVDTEAFF . TRBJ1-1 . TRBV15